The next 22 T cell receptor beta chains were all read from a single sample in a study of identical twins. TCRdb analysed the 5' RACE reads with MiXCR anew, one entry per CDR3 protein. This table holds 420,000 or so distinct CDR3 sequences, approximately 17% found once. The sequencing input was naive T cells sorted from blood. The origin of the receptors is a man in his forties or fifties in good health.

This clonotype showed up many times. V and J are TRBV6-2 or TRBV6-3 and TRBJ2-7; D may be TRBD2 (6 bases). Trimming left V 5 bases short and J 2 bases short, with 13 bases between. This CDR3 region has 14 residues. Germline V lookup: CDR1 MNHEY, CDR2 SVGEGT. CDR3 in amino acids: CASSQAGRTYEQYF. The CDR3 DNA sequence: TGTGCCAGCAGTCAAGCAGGGAGGACCTACGAGCAGTACTTC.

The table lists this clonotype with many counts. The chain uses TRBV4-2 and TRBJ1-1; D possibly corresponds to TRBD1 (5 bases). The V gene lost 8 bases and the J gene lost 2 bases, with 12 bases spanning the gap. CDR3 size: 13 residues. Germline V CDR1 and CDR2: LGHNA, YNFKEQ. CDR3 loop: CASGYGQNTEAFF. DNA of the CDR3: TGTGCCAGCGGGTACGGACAAAACACTGAAGCTTTCTTT.

CDR3 bases: TGTGCCAGTTACGGGAACCCAGACAGCACAGATACGCAGTATTTT. Protein sequence: CASYGNPDSTDTQYF. The rearrangement joins TRBV6-1 to TRBJ2-3; D may be TRBD2 (5 bases). This CDR3 contains 15 residues. Germline lookup yields CDR1 MNHNS and CDR2 SASEGT. With 9 bases removed from V and 0 bases from J, the gap between germline ends came to 16 bases.

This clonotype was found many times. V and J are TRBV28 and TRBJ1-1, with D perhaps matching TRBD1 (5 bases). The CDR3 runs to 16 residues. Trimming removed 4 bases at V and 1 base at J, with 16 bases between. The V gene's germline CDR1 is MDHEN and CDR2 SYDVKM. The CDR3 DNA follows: TGTGCCAGCAGTTCACGACTAAGGGGAAGGAACACTGAAGCTTTCTTT. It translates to CASSSRLRGRNTEAFF.

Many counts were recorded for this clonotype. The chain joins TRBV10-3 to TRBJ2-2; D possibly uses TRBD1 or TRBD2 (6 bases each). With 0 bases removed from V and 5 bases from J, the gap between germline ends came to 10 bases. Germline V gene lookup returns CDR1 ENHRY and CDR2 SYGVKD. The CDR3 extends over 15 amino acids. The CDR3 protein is CAISESGGRTGELFF. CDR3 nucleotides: TGTGCCATCAGTGAGTCCGGGGGCCGAACCGGGGAGCTGTTTTTT.

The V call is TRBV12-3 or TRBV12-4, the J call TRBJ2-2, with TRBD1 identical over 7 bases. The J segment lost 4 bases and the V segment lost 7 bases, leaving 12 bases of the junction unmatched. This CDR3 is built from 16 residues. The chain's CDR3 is CASNSQGPRGTGELFF. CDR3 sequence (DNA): TGTGCCAGCAATTCACAGGGGCCAAGGGGCACCGGGGAGCTGTTTTTT.

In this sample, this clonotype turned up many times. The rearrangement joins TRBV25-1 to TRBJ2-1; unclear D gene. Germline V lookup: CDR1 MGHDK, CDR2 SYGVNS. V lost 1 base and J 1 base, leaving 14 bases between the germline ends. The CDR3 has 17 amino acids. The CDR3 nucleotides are TGTGCCAGCAGTGAATCCACAATTCTTGGATCCTACAATGAGCAGTTCTTC. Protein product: CASSESTILGSYNEQFF.

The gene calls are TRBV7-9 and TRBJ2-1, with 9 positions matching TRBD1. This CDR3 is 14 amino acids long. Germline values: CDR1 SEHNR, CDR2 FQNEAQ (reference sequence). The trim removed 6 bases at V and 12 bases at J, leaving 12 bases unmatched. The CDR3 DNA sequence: TGTGCCAGCAGTTTGACCGGGACAGGGCTTCGGCAGTTCTTC. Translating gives CASSLTGTGLRQFF.

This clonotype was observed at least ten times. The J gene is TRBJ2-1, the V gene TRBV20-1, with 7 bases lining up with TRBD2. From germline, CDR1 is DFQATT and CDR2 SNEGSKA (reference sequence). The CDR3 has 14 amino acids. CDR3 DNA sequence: TGCAGCTCTCGGGGGGAGGGCCCGGGCAATGAGCAGTTCTTC. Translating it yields CSSRGEGPGNEQFF.

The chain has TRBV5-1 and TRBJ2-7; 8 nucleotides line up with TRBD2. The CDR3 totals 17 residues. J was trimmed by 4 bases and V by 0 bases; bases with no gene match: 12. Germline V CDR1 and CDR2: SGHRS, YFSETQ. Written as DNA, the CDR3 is TGCGCCAGCAGCTTGGCCCCTCCCAGCGGGAGACTTTACGAGCAGTACTTC. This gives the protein CASSLAPPSGRLYEQYF.

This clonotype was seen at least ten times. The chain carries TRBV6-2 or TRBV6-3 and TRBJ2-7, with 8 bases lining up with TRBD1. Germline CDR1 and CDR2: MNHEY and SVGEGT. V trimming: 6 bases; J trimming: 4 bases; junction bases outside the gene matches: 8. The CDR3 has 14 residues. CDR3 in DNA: TGTGCCAGCAGCCAGACAGGGGATTTTTACGAGCAGTACTTC. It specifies CASSQTGDFYEQYF.

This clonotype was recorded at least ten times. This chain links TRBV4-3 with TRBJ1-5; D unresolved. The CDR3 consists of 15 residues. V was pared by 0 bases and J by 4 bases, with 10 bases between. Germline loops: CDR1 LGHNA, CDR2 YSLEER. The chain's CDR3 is CASSQDWGTNQPQHF. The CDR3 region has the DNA TGCGCCAGCAGCCAAGATTGGGGTACAAATCAGCCCCAGCATTTT.

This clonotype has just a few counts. The CDR3 protein is CASRSSSGRYEQYF. The DNA for the CDR3 is TGTGCCAGCAGATCCTCTAGCGGCCGCTACGAGCAGTACTTC. The chain couples TRBV12-3 or TRBV12-4 to TRBJ2-7; 7 nucleotides line up with TRBD2. Trimming at V came to 6 bases and at J to 3 bases, leaving 8 bases not matched to a gene. This CDR3 comprises 14 residues.

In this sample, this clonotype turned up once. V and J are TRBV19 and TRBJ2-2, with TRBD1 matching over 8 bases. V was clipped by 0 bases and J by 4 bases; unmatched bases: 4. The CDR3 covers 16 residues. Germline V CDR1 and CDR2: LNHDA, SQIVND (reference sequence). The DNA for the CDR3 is TGTGCCAGTAGTATAGAGGACAGGGATCTCACCGGGGAGCTGTTTTTT. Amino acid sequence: CASSIEDRDLTGELFF.

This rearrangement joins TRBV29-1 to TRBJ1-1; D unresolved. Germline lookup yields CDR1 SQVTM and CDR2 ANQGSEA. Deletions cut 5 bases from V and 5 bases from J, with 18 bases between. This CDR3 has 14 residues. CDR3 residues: CSVIGNTRGTEAFF. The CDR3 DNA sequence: TGCAGCGTTATAGGGAACACCCGAGGGACTGAAGCTTTCTTT.

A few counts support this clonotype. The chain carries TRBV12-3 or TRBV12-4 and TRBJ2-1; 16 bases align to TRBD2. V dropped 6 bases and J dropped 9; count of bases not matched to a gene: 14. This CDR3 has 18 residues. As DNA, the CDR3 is TGTGCCAGCAGCTTCCCCCCCGGGACTAGCGGGGGGGCGGGTGAGCAGTTCTTC. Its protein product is CASSFPPGTSGGAGEQFF.

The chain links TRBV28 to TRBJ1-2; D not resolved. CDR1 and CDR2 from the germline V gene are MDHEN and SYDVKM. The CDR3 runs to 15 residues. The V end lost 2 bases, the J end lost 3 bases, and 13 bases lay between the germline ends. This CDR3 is CASSLVPGNYYGYTF. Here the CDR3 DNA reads TGTGCCAGCAGTTTAGTTCCAGGAAATTACTATGGCTACACCTTC.

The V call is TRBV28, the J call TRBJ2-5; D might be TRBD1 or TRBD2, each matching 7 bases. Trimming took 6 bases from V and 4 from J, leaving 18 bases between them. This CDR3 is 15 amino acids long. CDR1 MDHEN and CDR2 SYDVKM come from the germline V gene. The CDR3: CASRSQGGFGETQYF. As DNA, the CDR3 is TGTGCCAGCAGGTCCCAGGGGGGGTTCGGAGAGACCCAGTACTTC.

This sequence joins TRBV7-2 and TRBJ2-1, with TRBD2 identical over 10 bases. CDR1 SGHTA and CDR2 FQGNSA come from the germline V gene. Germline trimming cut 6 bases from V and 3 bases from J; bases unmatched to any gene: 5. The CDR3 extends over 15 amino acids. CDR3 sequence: CASSVLAGVYNEQFF. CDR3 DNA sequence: TGTGCCAGCAGTGTTCTAGCGGGAGTCTACAATGAGCAGTTCTTC.

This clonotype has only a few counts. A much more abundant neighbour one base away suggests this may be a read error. The CDR3 DNA reads as TGTGCCAGCTCACCACGGGACAGGGCCAACGAGCAGTACTTC. Encoded protein: CASSPRDRANEQYF. J is TRBJ2-7 and V is TRBV18, with TRBD1 matching 9 bases. The CDR3 is made up of 14 amino acids. Per the germline V gene, CDR1 is KGHSH and CDR2 is LQKENI. Germline trimming cut 1 base from V and 5 bases from J; bases unmatched to any gene: 3.

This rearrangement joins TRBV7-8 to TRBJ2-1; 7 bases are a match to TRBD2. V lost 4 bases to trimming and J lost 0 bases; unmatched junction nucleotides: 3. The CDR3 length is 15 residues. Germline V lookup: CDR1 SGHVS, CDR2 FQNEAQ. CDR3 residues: CASSWLADSYNEQFF. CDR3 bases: TGTGCCAGCAGCTGGCTAGCGGACTCCTACAATGAGCAGTTCTTC.

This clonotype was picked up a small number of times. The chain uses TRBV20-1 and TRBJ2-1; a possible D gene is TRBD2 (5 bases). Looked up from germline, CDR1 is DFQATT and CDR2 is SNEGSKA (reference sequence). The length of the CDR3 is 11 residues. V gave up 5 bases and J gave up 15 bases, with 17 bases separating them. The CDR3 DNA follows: TGCAGTGCTCTCGGACTTTCGGCGGGGTTCTTC. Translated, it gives CSALGLSAGFF.